The 10 T cell receptor beta chains below come from one sample, sequenced in a study of memory CD8 T cells in hepatitis C reinfection. Clones were read by immunoSEQ multiplex PCR, and TCRdb kept only the in-frame ones, dropping some. Its table lists roughly 53 clones. Time point noted: peak reinfection, 3 to 8 weeks after reinfection detection. TCR sequencing was done directly ex vivo on sorted cells, without expansion in vitro. The sample comprised HCV tetramer-positive CD8+ T cells sorted from blood. These receptors all come from a man aged 45 to 65 with hepatitis C virus infection.

This chain links TRBV4-2 with TRBJ2-7; TRBD2 aligns across 10 bases. Germline trimming cut 0 bases from V and 4 bases from J; bases unmatched to any gene: 15. Germline-derived CDR1 and CDR2 are LGHNA and YNFKEQ. The CDR3 length is 19 residues. The CDR3 sequence is CASSQDPTSGSPDLYEQYF. The CDR3 region has the DNA TGTGCCAGCAGCCAAGATCCGACTAGCGGGTCGCCGGACCTATACGAGCAGTACTTC.

The chain carries TRBV29-1 and TRBJ2-7; the match to TRBD1 covers 8 bases. The CDR3 covers 14 residues. CDR1 SQVTM and CDR2 ANQGSEA come from the germline V gene. The trim removed 7 bases at V and 4 bases at J, leaving 12 bases unmatched. The CDR3 sequence is CSAVRTGKDYEQYF. The CDR3 coding sequence is TGCAGCGCCGTGCGGACAGGGAAGGATTACGAGCAGTACTTC.

As for this clone: This may arise from a read error, as a much more abundant clone is one base away. The chain employs TRBV14 and TRBJ1-1; D is ambiguous. Trimming shortened V by 4 bases and J by 4 bases, and 10 bases separated the two germline ends. CDR1 and CDR2 (germline): SGHDN, FVKESK. The CDR3 extends over 13 amino acids. For the CDR3, the DNA is TGTGCCAGCAGCCGAGGGCCCGGCACTGAAGCTTTCTTT. Translation: CASSRGPGTEAFF.

Turning to this clone: This is likely an artifact of a read error, given a far larger clone one base away. The chain uses TRBV27 and TRBJ1-2; D might be TRBD1 (6 bases). CDR1 is MNHEY, CDR2 SMNVEV, per germline (reference sequence). This CDR3 spans 17 amino acids. The CDR3 sequence: CASSPGTSDPANYGYAF. The CDR3 DNA reads TGTGCCAGCAGTCCTGGGACATCCGACCCTGCTAACTATGGCTACGCCTTC.

This clone was picked up a small number of times. J is TRBJ2-7 and V is TRBV4-2; TRBD1 aligns across 11 bases. Germline-derived CDR1 and CDR2 are LGHNA and YNFKEQ. The CDR3 consists of 18 residues. J gave up 3 bases and V 2 bases, and 12 bases lay outside the gene matches. The CDR3 nucleotides are TGTGCCAGCAGCCAATACCAATCCGGGACAGGGGGTATCTACGAGCAGTACTTC. This gives the protein CASSQYQSGTGGIYEQYF.

The chain couples TRBV4-3 to TRBJ2-7; 7 nucleotides agree with TRBD2. The J segment lost 0 bases and the V segment lost 0 bases, leaving 5 bases of the junction unmatched. Germline V lookup: CDR1 LGHNA, CDR2 YSLEER. This CDR3 has 16 amino acids. CDR3 bases: TGCGCCAGCAGCCAAGAGGTGGGCGGGAGCTCCTACGAGCAGTACTTC. Its translation: CASSQEVGGSSYEQYF.

In DNA form, the CDR3 reads TGTGCCAGTAGTATTCCAGGGGGCGCGTGGGAGACCCAGTACTTC. Protein sequence: CASSIPGGAWETQYF. The chain uses TRBV19 and TRBJ2-5; 8 bases match TRBD1. Losses at the gene ends were 3 bases for V and 5 bases for J; bases not matched to a gene: 8. CDR3 length: 15 residues. Germline CDR1 is LNHDA and CDR2 is SQIVND (reference sequence). Full variable domain (rest looked up from reference TRBV19 and TRBJ2-5): DGGITQSPKYLFRKEGQNVTLSCEQNLNHDAMYWYRQDPGQGLRLIYYSQIVNDFQKGDIAEGYSVSREKKESFPLTVTSAQKNPTAFYLCASSIPGGAWETQYFGPGTRLLVL.

As concerns this clone: At one end, the junction sequence differs from germline, possibly due to a read error. The chain uses TRBV5-6 and TRBJ1-2; 11 bases are shared with TRBD1. This CDR3 is built from 18 residues. CDR1 and CDR2 from the germline V gene are SGHDT and YYEEEE. CDR3 sequence: CASSQGGDRGDPGDGYPF. CDR3 nucleotide sequence: TGTGCCAGCAGCCAGGGGGGGGACAGGGGGGATCCAGGTGACGGCTACCCCTTC. Using reference TRBV5-6 and TRBJ1-2 for the parts outside the CDR3, the full variable domain is DAGVTQSPTHLIKTRGQQVTLRCSPKSGHDTVSWYQQALGQGPQFIFQYYEEEERQRGNFPDRFSGHQFPNYSSELNVNALLLGDSALYLCASSQGGDRGDPGDGYPFGSGTRLTVV.

A few counts support this clone. The rearrangement links TRBV28 to TRBJ2-7; TRBD2 matches 8 bases. This CDR3 has 20 residues. Germline V gives CDR1 MDHEN, CDR2 SYDVKM. J gave up 4 bases and V 4 bases, and 24 bases lay outside the gene matches. The CDR3 here is CASSSQVGGRHSGRIYEQYF. The CDR3 coding sequence is TGTGCCAGCAGTTCCCAGGTCGGAGGGCGGCACAGCGGGAGAATATACGAGCAGTACTTC.

This sequence joins TRBV9 and TRBJ1-1, with D unresolved. V lost 3 bases and J 4 bases, leaving 10 bases between the germline ends. In germline, CDR1 is SGDLS, CDR2 YYNGEE. The CDR3 sequence is 13 residues long. The CDR3 is CASSAIEGTEAFF. The CDR3 bases are TGTGCCAGCAGCGCAATTGAGGGCACTGAAGCTTTCTTT.